One and the same sample provided the 5 T cell receptor beta chains below, sequenced in a study of neurological immune-mediated disorders. The sample's time point: longitudinal time-point 1 (baseline). MiXCR was run by TCRdb on the 5' RACE reads, yielding one entry per CDR3 protein. The data show tens of thousands of distinct CDR3 sequences, 10% seen once. Material: PBMCs. The receptors stem from a man aged 25 to 40 in good health.

This clonotype was seen many times. The chain recombines TRBV12-3 or TRBV12-4 with TRBJ1-2, with TRBD1 matching over 7 bases. Trimming at V came to 2 bases and at J to 2 bases, leaving 2 bases not matched to a gene. The CDR3 loop spans 14 amino acids. CDR3 region: CASSLWGQNYGYTF. The CDR3 DNA reads TGTGCCAGCAGTTTATGGGGACAGAACTATGGCTACACCTTC.

This clonotype was detected many times. The CDR3 DNA sequence: TGCAGTGCTAGCTGGGCCCTTAGCTCCTACAATGAGCAGTTCTTC. Its protein is CSASWALSSYNEQFF. V usage is TRBV20-1 and J usage is TRBJ2-1; D is unclear. V lost 3 bases and J 0 bases, leaving 12 bases between the germline ends. Germline-derived CDR1 and CDR2 are DFQATT and SNEGSKA (reference sequence). The CDR3 contains 15 residues.

This clonotype was observed a handful of times. The gene calls are TRBV29-1 and TRBJ2-7; 8 bases line up with TRBD1. Germline V gene lookup returns CDR1 SQVTM and CDR2 ANQGSEA. After removal of 5 bases from V and 3 bases from J, the junction contained 3 bases not matched to a gene. This CDR3 has 12 amino acids. The CDR3 here is CSVYDRGYEQYF. The DNA of the CDR3 is TGCAGCGTTTACGACAGGGGCTACGAGCAGTACTTC.

This clonotype was recorded many times. This sequence joins TRBV28 and TRBJ2-1; 11 bases are shared with TRBD2. From germline, CDR1 is MDHEN and CDR2 SYDVKM. V lost 6 bases to trimming and J lost 5 bases; unmatched junction nucleotides: 9. The CDR3 covers 16 residues. CDR3 nucleotide sequence: TGTGCCAGCAGGCCTGGGGGACTAGCGGACGACAATGAGCAGTTCTTC. Residues: CASRPGGLADDNEQFF.

A remark on this clonotype: A much larger clone lies a single base off, so this may be a read error. The chain has TRBV4-1 and TRBJ2-5; unclear D gene. From germline, CDR1 is MGHRA and CDR2 YSYEKL. This CDR3 has 16 amino acids. The V gene lost 0 bases and the J gene lost 2 bases, with 13 bases spanning the gap. The CDR3 is CASSQDRQCLQETQYF. CDR3 nucleotide sequence: TGCGCCAGCAGCCAAGATAGGCAGTGCCTTCAAGAGACCCAGTACTTC.